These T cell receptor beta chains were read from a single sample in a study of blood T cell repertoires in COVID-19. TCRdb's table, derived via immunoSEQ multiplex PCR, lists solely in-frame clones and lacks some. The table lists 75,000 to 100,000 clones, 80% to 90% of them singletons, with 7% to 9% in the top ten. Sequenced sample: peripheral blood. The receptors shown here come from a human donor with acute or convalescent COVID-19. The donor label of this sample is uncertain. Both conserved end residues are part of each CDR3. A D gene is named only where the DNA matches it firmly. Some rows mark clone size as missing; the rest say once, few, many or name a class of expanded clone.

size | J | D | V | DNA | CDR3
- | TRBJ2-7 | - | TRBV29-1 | TGCAGCGCTGTGGCAAACTACGAGCAGTACTTC | CSAVANYEQYF
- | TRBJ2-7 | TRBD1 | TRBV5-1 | TGCGCCAGCAAGCTAGGGACAGCTACTAGCTCCTACGAGCAGTACTTC | CASKLGTATSSYEQYF
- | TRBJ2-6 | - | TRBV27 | TGTGCCAGCAGTTCCCCCCCCGGGGGGCTTGGGGCCAACGTCCTGACTTTC | CASSSPPGGLGANVLTF
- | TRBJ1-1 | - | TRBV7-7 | TGTGCCAGCAGCTTATCCGTCCAGACTGAAGCTTTCTTT | CASSLSVQTEAFF
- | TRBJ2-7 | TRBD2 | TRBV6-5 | TGTGCCAGCAGTTACTCGGTTCCTAGCGGACGCTACGAGCAGTACTTC | CASSYSVPSGRYEQYF
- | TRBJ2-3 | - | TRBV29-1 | TGCAGCGTTGAAGGTCAAGTTGGCGGAGATACGCAGTATTTT | CSVEGQVGGDTQYF
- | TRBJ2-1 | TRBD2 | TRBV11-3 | TGTTCTAGCTCACTAGCGGGGAACAATGAGCAGTTCTTC | CSSSLAGNNEQFF
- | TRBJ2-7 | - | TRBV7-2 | TGTGCCAGCAGCTTATATCCCGGCTCCTACGAGCAGTACTTC | CASSLYPGSYEQYF
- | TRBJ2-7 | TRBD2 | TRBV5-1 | TGCGCCAGCAGCTGGGGGAGGGCGGACTACGAGCAGTACTTC | CASSWGRADYEQYF
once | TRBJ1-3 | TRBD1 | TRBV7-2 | TGTGCCAGCAGCTTAGCGGGGACAGGTTTCTCTGGAAACACCATATATTTT | CASSLAGTGFSGNTIYF
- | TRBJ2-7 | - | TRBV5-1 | TGCGCCAGCAGCCCACGACCGGGGAGTGGATACGAGCAGTACTTC | CASSPRPGSGYEQYF
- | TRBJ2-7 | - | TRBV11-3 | TGTGCCAGCAGCCCGGCTAGGGGACTCGGAGGGATCGAGCAGTACTTC | CASSPARGLGGIEQYF
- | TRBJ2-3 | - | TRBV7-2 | TGTGCCAGCAGCTTAGGGGGCGGGGCGGCGGATACGCAGTATTTT | CASSLGGGAADTQYF
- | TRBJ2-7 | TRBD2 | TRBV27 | TGTGCCAGCAGCCCCGGGACTAGCGGGGGTTACGAGCAGTACTTC | CASSPGTSGGYEQYF
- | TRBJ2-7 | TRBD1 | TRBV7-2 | TGTGCCAGCAGCCAACCGGGACAGACCTTCTCCTACGAGCAGTACTTC | CASSQPGQTFSYEQYF
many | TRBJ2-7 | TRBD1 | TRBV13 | TGTGCCAGCAGCTTAGAGGGGGACAGCTCCTACGAGCAGTACTTC | CASSLEGDSSYEQYF
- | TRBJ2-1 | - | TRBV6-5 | TGTGCCAGCAGCCGCGACGGGTTCGAGCAGTTCTTC | CASSRDGFEQFF
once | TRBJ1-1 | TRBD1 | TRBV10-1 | TGCGCCAGCAGTGGTGGACAGGGAGAGACTGAAGCTTTCTTT | CASSGGQGETEAFF
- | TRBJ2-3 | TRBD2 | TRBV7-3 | TGTGCCAGCAGCTTCGGGGGGTTCACAGATACGCAGTATTTT | CASSFGGFTDTQYF
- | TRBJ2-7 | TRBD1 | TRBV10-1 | TGCGCCAGCAGTGAGGGGGACAGGGGCCACGAGCAGTACTTC | CASSEGDRGHEQYF
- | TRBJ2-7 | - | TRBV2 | TGTGCCAGCAGTCGGACACCAGGATCCTACGAGCAGTACTTC | CASSRTPGSYEQYF
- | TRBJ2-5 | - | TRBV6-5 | TGTGCCAGCAGTTACGCGGGGAGCGAAGAGACCCAGTACTTC | CASSYAGSEETQYF
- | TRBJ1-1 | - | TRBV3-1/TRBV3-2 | TGTGCCAGCAGCCAACAACAGGGAGTCACTGAAGCTTTCTTT | CASSQQQGVTEAFF
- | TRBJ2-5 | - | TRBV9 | TGTGCCAGCAGCCTCGGACAGACAGAGACCCAGTACTTC | CASSLGQTETQYF
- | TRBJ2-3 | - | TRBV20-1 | TGCAGTGCTAGTTCCGTGCGGGGCCCAACAGATACGCAGTATTTT | CSASSVRGPTDTQYF
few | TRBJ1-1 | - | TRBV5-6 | TGTGCCAGCAGCTTGGTCACACAGGGACAAGGAGCTTTCTTT | CASSLVTQGQGAFF
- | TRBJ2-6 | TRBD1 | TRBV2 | TGTGCCAGCCTACAGGGGACTGGGGCCAACGTCCTGACTTTC | CASLQGTGANVLTF
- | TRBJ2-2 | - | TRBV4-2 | TGTGCCAGCAGCCAACGCAGCCGGCAGGCCGGGGAGCTGTTTTTT | CASSQRSRQAGELFF
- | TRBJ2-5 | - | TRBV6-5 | TGTGCCAGCAGTTCGGAAGGTGTCCTCGGGCAAGAGACCCAGTACTTC | CASSSEGVLGQETQYF
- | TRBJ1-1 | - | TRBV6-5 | TGTGCCAGCAGTTTCCCGGACATGAACACTGAAGCTTTCTTT | CASSFPDMNTEAFF
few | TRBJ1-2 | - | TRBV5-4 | TGTGCCAGCAGCTTGGGTGGGGGGGCAGTCTATTCTGGCTACACCTTC | CASSLGGGAVYSGYTF
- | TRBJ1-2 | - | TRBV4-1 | TGCGCCAGCAGCCAAGTCCAGGAGGATGGCTACACCTTC | CASSQVQEDGYTF
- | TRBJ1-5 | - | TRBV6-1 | TGTGCCAGCAGTGTCGGGGGGGCTTCTAGCAATCAGCCCCAGCATTTT | CASSVGGASSNQPQHF
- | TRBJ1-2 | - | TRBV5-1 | TGCGCCAGCAGCTCATATACAGGGTCCTATGGCTACACCTTC | CASSSYTGSYGYTF
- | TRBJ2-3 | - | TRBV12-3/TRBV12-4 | TGTGCCAGCAGTTTATTCGGAGATACGCAGTATTTT | CASSLFGDTQYF
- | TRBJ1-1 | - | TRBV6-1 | TGTGCCAGCAGTGAGGCAGGAATGAACACTGAAGCTTTCTTT | CASSEAGMNTEAFF
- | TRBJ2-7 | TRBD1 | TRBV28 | TGTGCCAGCAGTTTCGGGCAGGGGGCGGGCGAGCAGTACTTC | CASSFGQGAGEQYF
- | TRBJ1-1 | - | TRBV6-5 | TGTGCCAGCAGCTTAACGGAGGGGATGGGGACTGAAGCTTTCTTT | CASSLTEGMGTEAFF
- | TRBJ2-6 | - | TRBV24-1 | TGTGCCACCAGTCGGGACTCTGGGGCCAACGTCCTGACTTTC | CATSRDSGANVLTF
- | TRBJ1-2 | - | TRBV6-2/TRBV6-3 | TGTGCCAGCAGCTTAGGGAGGCGAGGCTACACCTTC | CASSLGRRGYTF
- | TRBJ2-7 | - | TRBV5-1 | TGCGCCAGCAGCTTGGGACAGAACTACGAGCAGTACTTC | CASSLGQNYEQYF
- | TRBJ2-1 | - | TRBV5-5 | TGTGCCAGCAGCTTGGGTCCGGGGGTAACCTACAATGAGCAGTTCTTC | CASSLGPGVTYNEQFF
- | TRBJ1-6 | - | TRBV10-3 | TGTGCCTCGTGGCAGGGGCGGAAGCTCCACTTT | CASWQGRKLHF
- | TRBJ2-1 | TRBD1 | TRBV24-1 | TGTGCCACCAGTGCCACCGGGACAGGGTCCTACAATGAGCAGTTCTTC | CATSATGTGSYNEQFF
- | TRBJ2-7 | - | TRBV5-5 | TGTGCCAGCAGCTTGGCGGTAGCGCCGGGGAACGAGCAGTACTTC | CASSLAVAPGNEQYF